The 5 T cell receptor beta chains presented below share a single source sample, sequenced in a study of shared clonotypes between healthy human individuals (dated by TCRdb to about 2020). The library was produced with the immunoSEQ multiplex PCR assay. Here the immuneACCESS table is served through TCRdb, limited to in-frame sequences with V and J called. Missing clones are a known gap in these copies; in checked studies unresolved V genes cover under half, and the rest lacks a known reason. This sample lists 2.3 million or so clones; 85% to 95% were detected once. The ten largest clones capture under 0.45% of the sample. Sequences were obtained from naive CD4+ T cells from PBMCs. Reading the label with the study, this specimen's cell subset or site is: CD45RA+ positively selected. These receptors were obtained from a man between 18 and 29 years old in good health. Some clones in this sample may be carry-over from other donors' samples.

The gene calls are TRBV28 and TRBJ2-4; possibly TRBD1 for D (5 bases). V was pared by 6 bases and J by 0 bases, with 15 bases between. Germline CDR1 is MDHEN and CDR2 is SYDVKM. The CDR3 totals 16 residues. CDR3 sequence: CASRSPGSLAKNIQYF. CDR3 nucleotide sequence: TGTGCCAGCAGGTCCCCAGGGTCTCTAGCCAAAAACATTCAGTACTTC.

This clone was counted a single time. V gene TRBV5-6 combines with J gene TRBJ2-7, with TRBD1 as a possible D gene (5 bases). In germline, CDR1 is SGHDT, CDR2 YYEEEE. The CDR3 has 13 amino acids. V lost 0 bases and J lost 6, with 10 bases in between. The CDR3 region has the DNA TGTGCCAGCAGCTTGGATCAGGGTAGCGAGCAGTACTTC. Its translation: CASSLDQGSEQYF.

This chain joins TRBV6-5 and TRBJ2-3, with 11 bases fitting TRBD2. The J segment lost 4 bases and the V segment lost 6 bases, leaving 6 bases of the junction unmatched. The CDR3 is 15 residues long. Germline V gives CDR1 MNHEY, CDR2 SVGAGI. CDR3 bases: TGTGCCAGCAGGCTTCTAGCGGGAGGCGCAGATACGCAGTATTTT. It specifies CASRLLAGGADTQYF.

The V gene is TRBV2, the J gene TRBJ1-3; D not certain. CDR3 length equals 14 residues. Germline V gives CDR1 SNHLY, CDR2 FYNNEI. V lost 4 bases and J 3 bases, leaving 10 bases between the germline ends. CDR3 protein: CASSVFSNGNTIYF. The CDR3 nucleotides read TGTGCCAGCAGTGTTTTCTCTAATGGAAACACCATATATTTT.

This sequence joins TRBV15 and TRBJ2-2, with 7 nucleotides matching TRBD1. V was pared by 1 base and J by 4 bases, with 3 bases of the junction left unmatched. CDR1 is LNHNV and CDR2 is YYDKDF in the germline V gene (reference sequence). This CDR3 region has 15 residues. CDR3 sequence (DNA): TGTGCCACCAGCAGAGTGGCAGGGGGCACCGGGGAGCTGTTTTTT. This encodes CATSRVAGGTGELFF.